This T cell receptor beta chain was captured by sequencing in a study of blood T cell repertoires in COVID-19. Study summary: Specimens from acute and convalescent COVID-19 originated in the United States, Italy and Spain. From T cells, B-cell-depleted T cells, or PBMCs came the material, which was cDNA or gDNA.

The ends were cut back, 10 bases at V and 4 bases at J, with 11 bases in the middle. Germline loops: CDR1 ENHRY, CDR2 SYGVKD. This CDR3 has 12 residues. How the authors handled the data: Cell counts per sample came from amplifying reference gene primers. Here immunoSEQ multiplex PCR was the method, and the copy in TCRdb shows in-frame clones only, minus some. The V and J calls and clone size come from that table; D and trimming were worked out from the DNA. Of about 170,000 clones listed, 70% to 85% are singletons. The sequenced material came from peripheral blood. The sequence derives from a woman over 75 with acute or convalescent COVID-19. The rearrangement links TRBV10-3 to TRBJ2-1; D call uncertain. CDR3 amino acids: CATSQAYNEQFF. The CDR3 DNA follows: TGTGCCACGTCGCAGGCTTACAATGAGCAGTTCTTC.